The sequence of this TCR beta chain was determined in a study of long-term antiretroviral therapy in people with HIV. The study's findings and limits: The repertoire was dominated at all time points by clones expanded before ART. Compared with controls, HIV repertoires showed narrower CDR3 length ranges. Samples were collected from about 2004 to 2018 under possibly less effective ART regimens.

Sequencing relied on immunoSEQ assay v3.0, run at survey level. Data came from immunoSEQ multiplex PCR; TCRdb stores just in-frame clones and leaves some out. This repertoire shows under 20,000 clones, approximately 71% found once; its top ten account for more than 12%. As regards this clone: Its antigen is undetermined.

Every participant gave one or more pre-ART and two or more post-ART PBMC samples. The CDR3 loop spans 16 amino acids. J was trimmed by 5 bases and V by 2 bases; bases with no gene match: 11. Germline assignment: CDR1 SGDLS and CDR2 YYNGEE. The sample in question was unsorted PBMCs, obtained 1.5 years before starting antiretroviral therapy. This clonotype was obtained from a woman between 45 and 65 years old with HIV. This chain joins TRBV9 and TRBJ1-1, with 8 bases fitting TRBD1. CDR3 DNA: TGTGCCAGCAGCGTCCACGCGGGACAGGAGTTGACTGAAGCTTTCTTT. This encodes CASSVHAGQELTEAFF.